The 17 T cell receptor beta chains below all came from one sample that was sequenced in a study of blood T cells in healthy people across ages. Through a sample-barcoded 5' primer and a J-beta primer mix, a second PCR was run for roughly 6 to 12 cycles. TCRdb passed the 5' RACE reads through MiXCR, listing each CDR3 protein once. The table records 780,000 or so distinct CDR3 sequences, just over 55% of them present only once. The sample taken for sequencing was blood. The receptors derive from a man in his forties in good health.

The V gene is TRBV6-5, the J gene TRBJ2-6; no definite D call. V was cut by 3 bases and J by 1 base, with 13 bases left in between. This CDR3 contains 17 residues. CDR1 is MNHEY and CDR2 is SVGAGI in the germline V gene. In nucleotides, the CDR3 is TGTGCCAGCAGTTATTCCAGGCCAGCTTCTGGGGCCAACGTCCTGACTTTC. It codes for CASSYSRPASGANVLTF.

V and J are TRBV20-1 and TRBJ1-4; perhaps TRBD1 as D (6 bases). The CDR3 has 16 residues. Germline V CDR1 and CDR2: DFQATT, SNEGSKA (reference sequence). Trimming left V 0 bases short and J 7 bases short, with 18 bases between. DNA of the CDR3: TGCAGTGCTAGAGAAACAGGGAGGACCCTCGGTGAAAAACTGTTTTTT. Its protein product is CSARETGRTLGEKLFF.

The rearrangement uses TRBV6-5 and TRBJ2-7, with D tentatively TRBD1 or TRBD2 (6 bases each). Germline V gene data show CDR1 as MNHEY and CDR2 as SVGAGI. The CDR3 has 14 amino acids. Deletions cut 7 bases from V and 2 bases from J, with 15 bases between. The CDR3 nucleotides are TGTGCCAGCAAGAGGGGGGCCGTGGCCTACGAGCAGTACTTC. It encodes CASKRGAVAYEQYF.

The gene calls are TRBV20-1 and TRBJ2-4; 11 nucleotides agree with TRBD2. The J call may not be correct, given that the DNA end is closer to TRBJ2-7. Looked up from germline, CDR1 is DFQATT and CDR2 is SNEGSKA (reference sequence). CDR3 size: 14 residues. The CDR3 sequence is CSAALAGEFYEQYF. CDR3 coding DNA: TGCAGTGCCGCACTAGCGGGAGAGTTCTACGAGCAGTACTTC.

The chain joins TRBV13 to TRBJ1-1, with D maybe TRBD1 (5 bases). Between the trimmed V and J ends, which lost 7 bases and 6 bases, there was a span of 30 bases. This CDR3 comprises 18 residues. The V gene's germline CDR1 is PRHDT and CDR2 FYEKMQ (reference sequence). The CDR3 here is CASTHEGLGEGRLSEAFF. In DNA form, the CDR3 reads TGTGCCAGCACCCACGAAGGGTTAGGGGAGGGTAGGCTCTCTGAAGCTTTCTTT. The full variable domain, in which reference TRBV13 and TRBJ1-1 provide the parts outside the CDR3, is AAGVIQSPRHLIKEKRETATLKCYPIPRHDTVYWYQQGPGQDPQFLISFYEKMQSDKGSIPDRFSAQQFSDYHSELNMSSLELGDSALYFCASTHEGLGEGRLSEAFFGQGTRLTVV.

This clonotype was found a few times. The chain uses TRBV20-1 and TRBJ2-7; 11 bases are a match to TRBD1. Trimming took 4 bases from V and 1 from J; bases not matched to a gene: 3. CDR3 length: 14 residues. CDR1 is DFQATT and CDR2 is SNEGSKA in the germline V gene (reference sequence). This chain's CDR3 is CSATRDRGSYEQYF. CDR3 nucleotide sequence: TGCAGTGCTACCCGGGACAGGGGGTCCTACGAGCAGTACTTC.

A single count supports this clonotype. This chain uses TRBV5-1 with TRBJ1-1; 11 bases are shared with TRBD1. The CDR3 extends over 16 amino acids. Germline V gene data show CDR1 as SGHRS and CDR2 as YFSETQ. V lost 2 bases and J lost 1; bases outside the gene matches: 4. The CDR3 sequence: CASSFRTGGRNTEAFF. CDR3 in DNA: TGCGCCAGCAGCTTCAGGACAGGGGGCAGGAACACTGAAGCTTTCTTT. Based on the CDR3 plus reference TRBV5-1 and TRBJ1-1, the full variable domain is KAGVTQTPRYLIKTRGQQVTLSCSPISGHRSVSWYQQTPGQGLQFLFEYFSETQRNKGNFPGRFSGRQFSNSRSEMNVSTLELGDSALYLCASSFRTGGRNTEAFFGQGTRLTVV.

This clonotype was counted ten times or more. The V and J genes are TRBV7-2 and TRBJ2-7; 8 bases map to TRBD2. The germline V gene has CDR1 SGHTA and CDR2 FQGNSA. With 2 bases clipped from V and 6 bases from J, the junction kept 9 bases outside the gene matches. The CDR3 spans 15 residues. The CDR3 is CASSLRGLAGGEQYF. The CDR3 region has the DNA TGTGCCAGCAGCTTACGAGGACTAGCCGGCGGCGAGCAGTACTTC.

V is TRBV20-1 and J is TRBJ1-5; D gene unclear. Germline CDR1 DFQATT, CDR2 SNEGSKA (reference sequence). V gave up 0 bases and J gave up 2 bases, with 14 bases separating them. The CDR3 contains 16 residues. The CDR3 DNA sequence: TGCAGTGCTAGAGAACGATCCAGAACGGGCAATCAGCCCCAGCATTTT. Its translation: CSARERSRTGNQPQHF.

This chain joins TRBV6-5 and TRBJ2-3; D gene ambiguous. In germline, CDR1 is MNHEY, CDR2 SVGAGI. Trimming removed 5 bases at V and 3 bases at J, with 9 bases between. CDR3 size: 13 residues. The CDR3 sequence is CASSARRTDTQYF. The CDR3 nucleotides are TGTGCCAGCAGTGCACGAAGGACAGATACGCAGTATTTT.

V usage is TRBV9 and J usage is TRBJ2-3; D tentatively reads TRBD1 or TRBD2 (6 bases each). V was cut by 0 bases and J by 2 bases, with 13 bases left in between. CDR1 is SGDLS and CDR2 is YYNGEE in the germline V gene. The CDR3 covers 16 residues. As DNA, the CDR3 is TGTGCCAGCAGCGTAGAGACGGGGGCCTTCACAGATACGCAGTATTTT. The encoded protein is CASSVETGAFTDTQYF.

The chain employs TRBV19 and TRBJ2-4, with D possibly TRBD2 on 6 matching bases. TRBJ2-7 explains the end of the DNA better; the J call may be wrong. Germline assignment: CDR1 LNHDA and CDR2 SQIVND (reference sequence). The length of the CDR3 is 14 residues. CDR3 sequence: CASSTTASVYEQYF. The CDR3 region has the DNA TGTGCCAGTAGTACAACCGCTAGCGTCTACGAGCAGTACTTC.

Concerning this clonotype itself: Compared with germline, one end of the junction differs, possibly owing to a read error. This chain links TRBV27 with TRBJ2-1, with 12 nucleotides matching TRBD2. CDR1 is MNHEY and CDR2 is SMNVEV in the germline V gene (reference sequence). This CDR3 contains 15 residues. The chain's CDR3 is CASTLLAGGPNEQFF. CDR3 bases: TGTGCCAGCACTTTACTAGCGGGAGGCCCCAATGAGCAGTTCTTC.

The chain has TRBV5-6 and TRBJ2-5, with 7 bases identical to TRBD1. V was clipped by 0 bases and J by 5 bases; unmatched bases: 7. The length of the CDR3 is 15 residues. Germline CDR1 and CDR2: SGHDT and YYEEEE. Written as DNA, the CDR3 is TGTGCCAGCAGCTTGGTTCTGCAGGGGGTGGAGACCCAGTACTTC. Translating it yields CASSLVLQGVETQYF.

The chain links TRBV5-1 to TRBJ2-7, with 14 bases identical to TRBD2. Per the germline V gene, CDR1 is SGHRS and CDR2 is YFSETQ. With V trimmed by 0 bases and J by 5 bases, 13 bases remained unmatched. There are 19 residues in the CDR3. The CDR3, as DNA: TGCGCCAGCAGCTTGGGGAGATTGGGGACTAGCGGGAGTGTCGACGAGCAGTACTTC. Protein sequence: CASSLGRLGTSGSVDEQYF.

Only one count was recorded for this clonotype. The rearrangement uses TRBV3-1 and TRBJ1-5; a possible D gene is TRBD1 (6 bases). The CDR3 totals 15 residues. Deletions cut 4 bases from V and 5 bases from J, with 15 bases between. Germline values: CDR1 LGHDT, CDR2 YNNKEL (reference sequence). The chain's CDR3 is CASSPYATGYQPQHF. CDR3 sequence (DNA): TGTGCCAGCAGCCCGTACGCGACAGGATATCAGCCCCAGCATTTT.

This clonotype was seen a few times. This chain uses TRBV27 with TRBJ2-1; 13 bases are a match to TRBD2. Germline CDR1 reads MNHEY; CDR2 reads SMNVEV (reference sequence). Germline trimming cut 5 bases from V and 8 bases from J; bases unmatched to any gene: 12. CDR3 length: 17 amino acids. The CDR3 region is CASSPSRTSGSFHEQFF. The CDR3 DNA is TGTGCCAGCAGTCCATCCCGGACTAGCGGGAGCTTCCATGAGCAGTTCTTC.